These T cell receptor beta chains were read from a single sample in a study of blood T cells in healthy people across ages. TCRdb re-called the 5' RACE reads with MiXCR, one entry per CDR3 protein. The repertoire holds about 560,000 distinct CDR3 sequences, with around a quarter as singletons. The sample also formed part of further work on T cells of mothers and their children.

The source material was blood. The receptors were sampled from a boy younger than 10 in good health. Each CDR3 is given with its conserved first and last residue. D genes are given only for firm matches. Clone size is not always given. Where it is, it says once, few, many or a class for expanded clones.

V: TRBV3-1; J: TRBJ1-6; D: TRBD1; size: many; DNA: TGTGCCAGCAGCCAGAGACAGGGGCCGAATTCACCCCTCCACTTT; CDR3: CASSQRQGPNSPLHF
V: TRBV27; J: TRBJ1-5; D: .; size: .; DNA: TGTGCCAGCAGTTTGATTTGGGGGGCGCGGGATCAGCCCCAGCATTTT; CDR3: CASSLIWGARDQPQHF
V: TRBV3-1; J: TRBJ1-2; D: .; size: many; DNA: TGTGCCAGCAGCCAAGAGACCGACCGCCCGGTTACCTTC; CDR3: CASSQETDRPVTF
V: TRBV20-1; J: TRBJ2-1; D: .; size: .; DNA: TGCAGTGCTAGACTAATGTTGGGCAGGGTCAACTACAATGAGCAGTTCTTC; CDR3: CSARLMLGRVNYNEQFF
V: TRBV20-1; J: TRBJ2-7; D: .; size: .; DNA: TGCAGTGCCACCCATCCCCGGGACTCCAACTACGAGCAGTACTTC; CDR3: CSATHPRDSNYEQYF
V: TRBV11-2; J: TRBJ2-2; D: .; size: few; DNA: TGTGCCAGCAGTTACACGACAGCTAACACCGGGGAGCTGTTTTTT; CDR3: CASSYTTANTGELFF
V: TRBV28; J: TRBJ1-4; D: .; size: .; DNA: TGTGCCAGCAGTTTATCGCAGCCTCCCAGACAACTGTTTTTT; CDR3: CASSLSQPPRQLFF
V: TRBV29-1; J: TRBJ2-1; D: TRBD2; size: few; DNA: TGCAGCGTTGAGTTGGCGGGAGAGGGGAGCTCCTACAATGAGCAGTTCTTC; CDR3: CSVELAGEGSSYNEQFF
V: TRBV6-6; J: TRBJ2-7; D: TRBD2; size: few; DNA: TGTGCCAGCAGCCGATACCTGGGACTAGCGAGCTACGAGCAGTACTTC; CDR3: CASSRYLGLASYEQYF
V: TRBV20-1; J: TRBJ2-3; D: TRBD2; size: .; DNA: TGCAGTGCTAGGGGTTGGCGGGAGGGCCGCACAGATACGCAGTATTTT; CDR3: CSARGWREGRTDTQYF
V: TRBV29-1; J: TRBJ1-1; D: .; size: .; DNA: TGCAGCGTTGCACAGGGCACGGAAGCTTTCTTT; CDR3: CSVAQGTEAFF
V: TRBV29-1; J: TRBJ1-2; D: TRBD1; size: .; DNA: TGCAGCGTCCGCTGGACAGGGGTGTTGGCAACCCTCTATGGCTACACCTTC; CDR3: CSVRWTGVLATLYGYTF
V: TRBV6-2/TRBV6-3; J: TRBJ2-5; D: .; size: .; DNA: TGTGCCAGCGGCTACCGGGGGACCCAGTACTTC; CDR3: CASGYRGTQYF
V: TRBV6-6; J: TRBJ1-6; D: .; size: .; DNA: TGTGCCAGCAGCCTACTCCCAGAGAGGGAGTCACCCCTCCACTTT; CDR3: CASSLLPERESPLHF
V: TRBV11-2; J: TRBJ2-5; D: .; size: .; DNA: TGTGCCAGCAGGCAGACACATATGAAAGAGACCCAGTACTTC; CDR3: CASRQTHMKETQYF
V: TRBV12-3/TRBV12-4; J: TRBJ2-5; D: .; size: .; DNA: TGTGCCAGCAGTTTCGGGGAGCAAGAGACCCAGTACTTC; CDR3: CASSFGEQETQYF
V: TRBV20-1; J: TRBJ2-3; D: .; size: once; DNA: TGCAGTGCCCCGGTGGGGGGATCTTCCATCACAGATACGCAGTATTTT; CDR3: CSAPVGGSSITDTQYF
V: TRBV20-1; J: TRBJ2-3; D: .; size: few; DNA: TGCAGTGCTAGCCCCAGTCCAAATACGCAGTATTTT; CDR3: CSASPSPNTQYF
V: TRBV2; J: TRBJ1-2; D: TRBD1; size: few; DNA: TGTGTCAGCACAGTACAGGGGGCGTTTGGCTACACCTTC; CDR3: CVSTVQGAFGYTF
V: TRBV7-2; J: TRBJ2-1; D: .; size: few; DNA: TGTGCCAGCAGCCCACACTGGTTGGAGCAGTTCTTC; CDR3: CASSPHWLEQFF
V: TRBV29-1; J: TRBJ2-3; D: .; size: few; DNA: TGCAGCGTTGAAACCGCTGACCCCCACCGTAGCACAGATACGCAGTATTTT; CDR3: CSVETADPHRSTDTQYF
V: TRBV7-9; J: TRBJ2-5; D: .; size: few; DNA: TGTGCCAGCACCTTACCTCAGGGGTTGAGGGAGACCCAGTACTTC; CDR3: CASTLPQGLRETQYF
V: TRBV5-1; J: TRBJ2-5; D: .; size: few; DNA: TGCGTCACCCGGCGGTTGGGGGGACAAGGGGCCGAAGAGACCCAGTACTTC; CDR3: CVTRRLGGQGAEETQYF
V: TRBV21-1; J: TRBJ2-7; D: .; size: .; DNA: TGTGCCGGCAACCCGACAGCCTACGAGCAGTACTTC; CDR3: CAGNPTAYEQYF
V: TRBV7-2; J: TRBJ2-3; D: TRBD2; size: few; DNA: TGTGCCAGCAGCTTAGTGGGTAGCGGGGCGTTGGCTGATACGCAGTATTTT; CDR3: CASSLVGSGALADTQYF
V: TRBV11-2; J: TRBJ2-7; D: .; size: .; DNA: TGTGCCAGCAGCTCCGGACGGAACTCCTACGAGCAGTACTTC; CDR3: CASSSGRNSYEQYF
V: TRBV25-1; J: TRBJ2-7; D: .; size: few; DNA: TGTGCCAGCAGTTTTACGGACAGACGCTACGAGCAGTACTTC; CDR3: CASSFTDRRYEQYF
V: TRBV7-2; J: TRBJ2-3; D: .; size: .; DNA: TGTGCCAGCAGCTTCGACGGAAGCACAGATACGCAGTATTTT; CDR3: CASSFDGSTDTQYF
V: TRBV21-1; J: TRBJ2-7; D: .; size: few; DNA: TGTGCCAGCAGCAGCTTTCCGGGACAGCAATCTAAAACAACCTACGAGCAGTACTTC; CDR3: CASSSFPGQQSKTTYEQYF
V: TRBV29-1; J: TRBJ2-5; D: .; size: few; DNA: TGCAGCGTTGAGGGTAACAGTAAAGAGACCCAGTACTTC; CDR3: CSVEGNSKETQYF
V: TRBV7-9; J: TRBJ2-2; D: .; size: .; DNA: TGTGCCAGCAGCTTAGGCACAGAGACCGGGGAGCTGTTTTTT; CDR3: CASSLGTETGELFF
V: TRBV27; J: TRBJ2-2; D: .; size: .; DNA: TGTGCCAGCACGGGGGCGCTTTACATCGGGGAGCTGTTTTTT; CDR3: CASTGALYIGELFF
V: TRBV12-3/TRBV12-4; J: TRBJ1-2; D: .; size: .; DNA: TGTGCCAGCAGCCGTCCGGGACCGCACTATGGCTACACCTTC; CDR3: CASSRPGPHYGYTF
V: TRBV29-1; J: TRBJ2-5; D: .; size: .; DNA: TGCAGCGCCGACGAAGAGACCCAGTACTTC; CDR3: CSADEETQYF
V: TRBV20-1; J: TRBJ2-3; D: .; size: .; DNA: TGCAGTCCCAGTCCCCGCACAGATACGCAGTATTTT; CDR3: CSPSPRTDTQYF
V: TRBV20-1; J: TRBJ1-1; D: .; size: .; DNA: TGCAGTGCTAGGCGCGGAGGGGGTTCTGAAGAAGCTTTCTTT; CDR3: CSARRGGGSEEAFF
V: TRBV11-2; J: TRBJ2-2; D: TRBD2; size: .; DNA: TGTGCCAGCATCGAATGGGAACCGGGACTAGCGGGAGCAAAGAACACCGGGGAGCTGTTTTTT; CDR3: CASIEWEPGLAGAKNTGELFF
V: TRBV12-5; J: TRBJ1-3; D: .; size: few; DNA: TGTGCTAGTGGTTTGGTCTATCGGGACACCATATATTTT; CDR3: CASGLVYRDTIYF
V: TRBV29-1; J: TRBJ2-1; D: TRBD2; size: .; DNA: TGCAGCGCTCCCGGGACTAGCGGGAGCTGGGATGAGCAGTTCTTC; CDR3: CSAPGTSGSWDEQFF
V: TRBV7-8; J: TRBJ2-5; D: TRBD2; size: .; DNA: TGTGCCAGCAGCGCCCCACCTCCGGGACTAGCGGAGCAAGAGACCCAGTACTTC; CDR3: CASSAPPPGLAEQETQYF
V: TRBV14; J: TRBJ2-7; D: .; size: .; DNA: TGTGCCAGCAGCCAAGCGTCCGGTTTGGAGCAGTACTTC; CDR3: CASSQASGLEQYF
V: TRBV7-2; J: TRBJ2-7; D: .; size: many; DNA: TGTGCCAGCAGTCCACTACTAGCAGGAGACGAGCAGTACTTC; CDR3: CASSPLLAGDEQYF
V: TRBV12-3/TRBV12-4; J: TRBJ2-7; D: .; size: .; DNA: TGTGCCAGCAGCCTCATTGGACCCCCCTCCTACGAGCAGTACTTC; CDR3: CASSLIGPPSYEQYF
V: TRBV10-2; J: TRBJ2-5; D: .; size: few; DNA: TGCGCCAGCGCCCGACTACTAGGATTCCAAGAGACCCAGTACTTC; CDR3: CASARLLGFQETQYF
V: TRBV7-2; J: TRBJ1-2; D: .; size: .; DNA: TGTGCCAGCAGCTTAGGACACCTTGGTGGCTACACCTTC; CDR3: CASSLGHLGGYTF
V: TRBV7-9; J: TRBJ2-4; D: .; size: .; DNA: TGTGCCAGCATTCCAGGGGCAACCAAAAACATTCAGTACTTC; CDR3: CASIPGATKNIQYF
V: TRBV2; J: TRBJ2-5; D: TRBD2; size: few; DNA: TGTGCCAGCCGACTAGCGGTGAAACCGACCCAGTACTTC; CDR3: CASRLAVKPTQYF
V: TRBV30; J: TRBJ2-7; D: .; size: .; DNA: TGTGCCTGGAGGCGAGGTGATTACGAGCAGTACTTC; CDR3: CAWRRGDYEQYF
V: TRBV20-1; J: TRBJ1-2; D: .; size: few; DNA: TGCAGTGCTCCAGCGCGGGGTCCGAAGGGAGGCTACACCTTC; CDR3: CSAPARGPKGGYTF
V: TRBV10-3; J: TRBJ1-1; D: .; size: .; DNA: TGTGCCATCAGTGGGGAACTTATGAACACTGAAGCTTTCTTT; CDR3: CAISGELMNTEAFF
V: TRBV7-3; J: TRBJ2-5; D: .; size: .; DNA: TGTGCCAGTTCAAAGGGGTCTTCCGATGTACGGGAGACCCAGTACTTC; CDR3: CASSKGSSDVRETQYF
V: TRBV21-1; J: TRBJ2-5; D: .; size: .; DNA: TGTGCCAGCAGCAAAAGGGACAGGGTCAGGGGCCAGGCCCAGTACTTC; CDR3: CASSKRDRVRGQAQYF
V: TRBV23-1; J: TRBJ2-2; D: .; size: .; DNA: TGCGCCAGCAGTCAATCGGTGGCAGGCAACACCGGGGAGCTGTTTTTT; CDR3: CASSQSVAGNTGELFF
V: TRBV21-1; J: TRBJ2-1; D: .; size: .; DNA: TGTGCCAGCAGCAAAGATGGGGGCTACAATGAGCAGTTCTTC; CDR3: CASSKDGGYNEQFF
V: TRBV7-2; J: TRBJ2-3; D: TRBD2; size: few; DNA: TGTGCCAGCAGGCCCGGACTAGCGGGGTTCACAGATACGCAGTATTTT; CDR3: CASRPGLAGFTDTQYF
V: TRBV20-1; J: TRBJ1-6; D: TRBD1; size: few; DNA: TGCAGTGCCAGGGACAGAAATTCACCCCTCCACTTT; CDR3: CSARDRNSPLHF
V: TRBV20-1; J: TRBJ1-2; D: .; size: .; DNA: TGCAGTGCTAGACCGTGGGGGTTAGGCGATGGCTACACCTTC; CDR3: CSARPWGLGDGYTF
V: TRBV7-9; J: TRBJ2-1; D: TRBD1; size: .; DNA: TGTGCCAGCAGCTCCAGACAGGGGGGCTTAGATGAGCAGTTCTTC; CDR3: CASSSRQGGLDEQFF
V: TRBV28; J: TRBJ2-2; D: TRBD1; size: .; DNA: TGTGCCAGCAGTCTGGGACAGGGGGACACCGGGGAGCTGTTTTTT; CDR3: CASSLGQGDTGELFF